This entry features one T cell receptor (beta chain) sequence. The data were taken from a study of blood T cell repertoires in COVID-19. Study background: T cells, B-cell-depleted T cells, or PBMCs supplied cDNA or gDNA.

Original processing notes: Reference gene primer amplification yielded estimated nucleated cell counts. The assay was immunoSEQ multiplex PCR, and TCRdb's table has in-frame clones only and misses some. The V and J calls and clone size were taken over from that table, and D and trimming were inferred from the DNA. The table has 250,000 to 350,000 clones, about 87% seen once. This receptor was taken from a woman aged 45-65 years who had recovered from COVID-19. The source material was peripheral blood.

CDR3 region: CASSLMSASRYNEQFF. The CDR3 nucleotides read TGTGCCAGCAGTTTAATGAGTGCGAGTCGCTACAATGAGCAGTTCTTC. V and J are TRBV28 and TRBJ2-1; D not certain. This CDR3 comprises 16 residues. The V end lost 2 bases, the J end lost 3 bases, and 14 bases lay between the germline ends. Germline assignment: CDR1 MDHEN and CDR2 SYDVKM.